The 18 T cell receptor beta chains below all came from one sample that was sequenced in a study of blood T cell repertoires in COVID-19. TCRdb keeps only in-frame clones here, not all; method: immunoSEQ multiplex PCR. The table includes about 380,000 clones, around 87% detected once. Material: PBMCs or T cells enriched from blood (not recorded which). The source of these receptors is a man aged 25 to 40 who had recovered from COVID-19.

This clone came up once. The chain employs TRBV19 and TRBJ1-6, with 8 positions matching TRBD1. The germline V gene encodes CDR1 LNHDA and CDR2 SQIVND (reference sequence). J lost 7 bases, V lost 6 bases, and 5 bases had no gene match. The CDR3 runs to 14 residues. The CDR3 coding sequence is TGTGCCAGTAGCACAGGGGGGAGAAATTCACCCCTCCACTTT. This translates into CASSTGGRNSPLHF.

The chain recombines TRBV7-9 with TRBJ2-1; D might be TRBD1 (8 bases). Between the trimmed V and J ends, which lost 6 bases and 8 bases, there was a span of 20 bases. Germline V CDR1 and CDR2: SEHNR, FQNEAQ (reference sequence). This CDR3 contains 15 residues. As DNA, the CDR3 is TGTGCCAGCAGGCACGACAGGGGAGGGATCCATGAGCAGTTCTTC. Protein: CASRHDRGGIHEQFF.

V and J are TRBV7-2 and TRBJ1-2; 9 bases fit TRBD1. The V and J ends lost 4 bases and 8 bases, in that order; junction bases with no gene match: 5. Per germline, CDR1 SGHTA and CDR2 FQGNSA. The CDR3 sequence is 13 residues long. CDR3 loop: CASSWGQGGGYTF. Written as DNA, the CDR3 is TGTGCCAGCAGCTGGGGACAGGGTGGAGGCTACACCTTC.

In this sample, this clone turned up a few times. This sequence joins TRBV30 and TRBJ2-7; possibly TRBD2 for D (5 bases). Looked up from germline, CDR1 is GTSNPN and CDR2 is SVGIG (reference sequence). V lost 2 bases and J lost 0, with 8 bases in between. There are 13 residues in the CDR3. CDR3 sequence reads: CAWSFGVSYEQYF. CDR3 sequence (DNA): TGTGCCTGGAGTTTCGGGGTCTCCTACGAGCAGTACTTC.

The V and J genes are TRBV11-2 and TRBJ2-3; D might be TRBD1 (6 bases). Trimming pared 1 base from V and 2 bases from J, leaving 10 bases between. Germline assignment: CDR1 SGHAT and CDR2 FQNNGV. The CDR3 covers 15 residues. CDR3: CASSLGGGDTDTQYF. The CDR3 DNA follows: TGTGCCAGCAGCTTAGGAGGGGGTGACACAGATACGCAGTATTTT.

V usage is TRBV11-2 and J usage is TRBJ2-1; 7 bases map to TRBD1. The ends lost 1 base at V and 4 bases at J; junction bases unmatched: 4. This CDR3 is 15 amino acids long. Germline CDR1 is SGHAT and CDR2 is FQNNGV. CDR3 bases: TGTGCCAGCAGCTTAGGAGGGGGCCGTTACAATGAGCAGTTCTTC. Protein: CASSLGGGRYNEQFF.

J is TRBJ2-7 and V is TRBV7-9; 9 bases align to TRBD2. The CDR3 totals 16 residues. With V trimmed by 1 base and J by 7 bases, 11 bases remained unmatched. Germline CDR1 SEHNR, CDR2 FQNEAQ (reference sequence). CDR3 nucleotide sequence: TGTGCCAGCAGCTTAGAGGCTAGCGGGGCGTTAGGAGAGCAGTACTTC. Protein: CASSLEASGALGEQYF.

A word on this clone: This specimen includes other DNA sequences encoding the same CDR3. The J gene is TRBJ2-7, the V gene TRBV9, with D possibly being TRBD1 (5 bases). Trimming pared 0 bases from V and 2 bases from J, leaving 9 bases between. There are 14 residues in the CDR3. Germline loops: CDR1 SGDLS, CDR2 YYNGEE. The CDR3 nucleotides read TGTGCCAGCAGCGTAGGTGACAGTCCCTACGAGCAGTACTTC. Protein product: CASSVGDSPYEQYF.

The genes are TRBV7-9 and TRBJ2-1; D is uncertain. This CDR3 has 15 residues. The ends were cut back, 6 bases at V and 0 bases at J, with 12 bases in the middle. Looked up from germline, CDR1 is SEHNR and CDR2 is FQNEAQ (reference sequence). The DNA for the CDR3 is TGTGCCAGCAGTCTACGGTACAGCTCCTACAATGAGCAGTTCTTC. Protein product: CASSLRYSSYNEQFF.

The genes are TRBV30 and TRBJ2-7; D gene ambiguous. This CDR3 comprises 11 residues. V lost 1 base and J 5 bases, leaving 6 bases between the germline ends. CDR1 and CDR2 from the germline V gene are GTSNPN and SVGIG (reference sequence). The CDR3 spells CAWSELHEQYF. CDR3 sequence (DNA): TGTGCCTGGAGTGAGCTCCACGAGCAGTACTTC.

This chain links TRBV7-8 with TRBJ2-1; TRBD2 is a possible D gene (6 bases). Germline-derived CDR1 and CDR2 are SGHVS and FQNEAQ. V was shortened by 5 bases and J by 5 bases, with 16 bases between the two germline ends. This CDR3 has 15 amino acids. CDR3 amino acids: CASSRTGTSHNEQFF. CDR3 in DNA: TGTGCCAGCAGCCGGACCGGGACTTCTCACAATGAGCAGTTCTTC.

V gene TRBV18 combines with J gene TRBJ2-7; D unresolved. Germline values: CDR1 KGHSH, CDR2 LQKENI. V shed 3 bases and J shed 5 bases, with 11 bases lying between them. The CDR3 runs 13 residues. CDR3 sequence reads: CASSPPSHHEQYF. In DNA form, the CDR3 reads TGTGCCAGCTCACCGCCCAGTCACCACGAGCAGTACTTC.

The chain joins TRBV30 to TRBJ1-1; D is uncertain. Germline V gene sequence: CDR1 GTSNPN, CDR2 SVGIG (reference sequence). The CDR3 is 12 residues long. The germline V and J ends were trimmed by 0 bases and 9 bases, with 11 bases remaining between them. The CDR3 sequence is CAWSVGNLKAFF. CDR3 nucleotide sequence: TGTGCCTGGAGTGTTGGCAACCTCAAAGCTTTCTTT.

The chain combines TRBV18 with TRBJ1-1, with no clear D. Germline V gene sequence: CDR1 KGHSH, CDR2 LQKENI. Trimming took off 3 bases at V and 5 bases at J, with 13 bases between the two ends. CDR3 size: 14 residues. CDR3 nucleotides: TGTGCCAGCTCACCTCTCGAGGGCGGGACTGAAGCTTTCTTT. It yields the protein CASSPLEGGTEAFF. Drawing the rest from reference TRBV18 and TRBJ1-1, the complete variable domain is NAGVMQNPRHLVRRRGQEARLRCSPMKGHSHVYWYRQLPEEGLKFMVYLQKENIIDESGMPKERFSAEFPKEGPSILRIQQVVRGDSAAYFCASSPLEGGTEAFFGQGTRLTVV.

The chain uses TRBV6-5 and TRBJ1-2; D is perhaps TRBD1 (6 bases). Germline V gives CDR1 MNHEY, CDR2 SVGAGI. V lost 7 bases to trimming and J lost 3 bases, with 18 bases between them. This CDR3 contains 15 residues. CDR3 nucleotide sequence: TGTGCCAGCACCGGGCGGGGGGGCCAATACTATGGCTACACCTTC. Protein sequence: CASTGRGGQYYGYTF.

This clone was recorded once. The chain combines TRBV12-3 or TRBV12-4 with TRBJ1-1, with D possibly matching TRBD1 (6 bases). The V and J ends lost 6 bases and 7 bases respectively, with 12 bases between them. There are 12 residues in the CDR3. CDR3 in DNA: TGTGCCAGCAGAAAAACAGGGTTTGAAGCTTTCTTT. It yields the protein CASRKTGFEAFF.

The rearrangement uses TRBV9 and TRBJ2-2, with a tentative D call TRBD2 (5 bases). Germline CDR1 reads SGDLS; CDR2 reads YYNGEE. The V end lost 0 bases, the J end lost 7 bases, and 7 bases lay between the germline ends. The CDR3 has 13 residues. The CDR3 DNA sequence: TGTGCCAGCAGCGTAGTTGGAGGCGGGGAGCTGTTTTTT. Protein product: CASSVVGGGELFF.

The V gene is TRBV5-8, the J gene TRBJ2-4; no reliable D call. The CDR3 loop spans 13 amino acids. Germline values: CDR1 SGHTS, CDR2 YDEGEE. V was trimmed by 4 bases and J by 6 bases, leaving 11 bases between them. The CDR3 is CASSTDYSNIQYF. As DNA, the CDR3 is TGTGCCAGCAGCACCGATTACTCAAACATTCAGTACTTC. The full variable domain, rest sourced from reference TRBV5-8 and TRBJ2-4, is EAGVTQSPTHLIKTRGQQATLRCSPISGHTSVYWYQQALGLGLQFLLWYDEGEERNRGNFPPRFSGRQFPNYSSELNVNALELEDSALYLCASSTDYSNIQYFGAGTRLSVL.